This note documents a single TCR beta chain sequence. Here immunoSEQ multiplex PCR was the method, and the copy in TCRdb shows in-frame clones only, minus some. The table shows under 55,000 clones, with 85% to 90% occurring only once. The data derive from a study of OX40 agonist ivuxolimab in advanced cancers. Looking at the study overall: The treatment was a fully human IgG2 OX40 agonist, ivuxolimab.

CDR1 is MNHEY and CDR2 is SMNVEV in the germline V gene (reference sequence). There are 15 residues in the CDR3. V was trimmed by 0 bases and J by 5 bases, leaving 14 bases between them. This chain links TRBV27 with TRBJ2-7; D is unresolved. This sequence was found in an adult with an advanced solid tumor such as melanoma, head and neck, liver or kidney cancer. The sample was CD4+ or CD8+ T cells sorted from blood, taken in a trial of the OX40 agonist ivuxolimab. CDR3 sequence (DNA): TGTGCCAGCAGTTTATCGAGGCAGTACATCCACGAGCAGTACTTC. Encoded protein: CASSLSRQYIHEQYF.